The following is a TCR beta chain sequence with its context. TCRdb's copy holds only in-frame clones and misses some; the assay was immunoSEQ multiplex PCR. Among 210,000 or so clones listed, around 80% were seen once. The data originate from a study of blood T cell repertoires in COVID-19. In the study overall: The origin of the acute and convalescent COVID-19 samples was the United States, Italy and Spain.

V shed 2 bases and J shed 1 base, with 15 bases lying between them. The CDR3 contains 16 residues. Looked up from germline, CDR1 is LNHDA and CDR2 is SQIVND (reference sequence). The chain combines TRBV19 with TRBJ2-7; D might be TRBD1 (8 bases). Sample: peripheral blood. This receptor was taken from a woman between 35 and 50 years old with acute or convalescent COVID-19. CDR3 nucleotides: TGTGCCAGTAGTATATCGGGGGGACAGGTTTCCTACGAGCAGTACTTC. Translation: CASSISGGQVSYEQYF.